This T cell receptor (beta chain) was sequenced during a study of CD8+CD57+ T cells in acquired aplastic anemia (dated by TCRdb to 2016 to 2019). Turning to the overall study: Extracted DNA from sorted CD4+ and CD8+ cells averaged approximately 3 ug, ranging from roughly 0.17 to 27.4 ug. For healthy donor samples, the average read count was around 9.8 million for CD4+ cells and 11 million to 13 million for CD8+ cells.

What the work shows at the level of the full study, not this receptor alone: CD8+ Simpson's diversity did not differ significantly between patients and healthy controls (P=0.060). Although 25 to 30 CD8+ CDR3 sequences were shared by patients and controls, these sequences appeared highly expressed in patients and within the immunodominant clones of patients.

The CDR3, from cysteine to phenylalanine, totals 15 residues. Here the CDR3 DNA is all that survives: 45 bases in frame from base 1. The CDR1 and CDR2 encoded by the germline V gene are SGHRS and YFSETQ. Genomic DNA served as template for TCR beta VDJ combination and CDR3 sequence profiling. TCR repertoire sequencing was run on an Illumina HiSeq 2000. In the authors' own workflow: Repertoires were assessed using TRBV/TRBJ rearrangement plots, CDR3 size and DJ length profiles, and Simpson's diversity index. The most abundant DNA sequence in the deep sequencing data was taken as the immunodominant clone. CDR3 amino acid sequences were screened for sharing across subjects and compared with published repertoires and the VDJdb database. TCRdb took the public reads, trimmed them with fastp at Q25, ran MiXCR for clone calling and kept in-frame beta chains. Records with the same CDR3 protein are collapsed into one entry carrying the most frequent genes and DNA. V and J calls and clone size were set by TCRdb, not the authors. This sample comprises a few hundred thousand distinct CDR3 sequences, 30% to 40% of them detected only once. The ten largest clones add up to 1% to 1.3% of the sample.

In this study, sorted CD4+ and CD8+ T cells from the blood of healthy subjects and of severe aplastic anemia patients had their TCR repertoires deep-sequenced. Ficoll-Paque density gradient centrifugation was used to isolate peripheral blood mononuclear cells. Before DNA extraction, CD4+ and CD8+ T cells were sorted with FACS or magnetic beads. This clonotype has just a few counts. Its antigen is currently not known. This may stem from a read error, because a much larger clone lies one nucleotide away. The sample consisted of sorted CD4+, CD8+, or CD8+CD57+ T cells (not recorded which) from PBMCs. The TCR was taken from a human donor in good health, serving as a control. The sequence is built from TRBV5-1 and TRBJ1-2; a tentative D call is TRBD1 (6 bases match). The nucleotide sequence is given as TGCGCCAGCAGCTTGGCCAGGGGAGGCAACTATGGCCACACCTTC. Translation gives CASSLARGGNYGHTF.